Sequencing of this T cell receptor beta chain was carried out in a study of blood T cell repertoires in COVID-19. In the study overall: Acute-phase and convalescent COVID-19 samples originated in the United States, Italy and Spain. T cells, B-cell-depleted T cells, or PBMCs provided the cDNA or gDNA that served as material.

V gave up 0 bases and J gave up 5 bases, with 14 bases separating them. CDR3 size: 16 residues. Looked up from germline, CDR1 is KGHDR and CDR2 is SFDVKD. Using immunoSEQ multiplex PCR, the repertoire was profiled, and TCRdb retains in-frame clones only, with some absent. The sample holds about 260,000 clones; approximately 82% are singletons and the top ten take around 1.9%. This TCR was recovered from a woman over 75 with acute or convalescent COVID-19. The sequenced sample was peripheral blood. The gene calls are TRBV24-1 and TRBJ2-3, with D tentatively TRBD2 (6 bases). This CDR3 is CATSDLLSAGRDTQYF. CDR3 bases: TGTGCCACCAGTGATTTGCTTTCAGCGGGCAGAGATACGCAGTATTTT.